What follows are 17 T cell receptor beta chains derived from one specimen sequenced in a study of CD8 T cells in ankylosing spondylitis. Study-wide results and limits: What appeared characteristic of ankylosing spondylitis blood was a TCR beta motif of eight or nine highly homologous variants.

Each CDR3 protein is one row after TCRdb ran MiXCR on the 5' RACE reads. The data show about 750,000 distinct CDR3 sequences, under 20% seen once. Antigens for these TCRs are unknown. Sequencing was performed on blood, either unsorted or a sorted T cell fraction (not recorded which). The receptors originated from a male donor with ankylosing spondylitis.

This sequence joins TRBV2 and TRBJ1-5, with D possibly being TRBD1 (5 bases). From germline, CDR1 is SNHLY and CDR2 FYNNEI. With 5 bases removed from V and 2 bases from J, the gap between germline ends came to 19 bases. This CDR3 is built from 17 residues. The CDR3 reads CASSSQGLALGNQPQHF. In DNA, the CDR3 is TGTGCCAGCAGTTCCCAGGGACTGGCCTTGGGCAATCAGCCCCAGCATTTT.

The V and J genes are TRBV7-3 and TRBJ2-1; TRBD2 aligns across 11 bases. There are 15 residues in the CDR3. Germline V gene sequence: CDR1 SGHTA, CDR2 FQGTGA. V gave up 5 bases and J gave up 10 bases; unmatched junction bases: 10. This CDR3 reads CASSRGTSGLREQFF. The CDR3 bases are TGTGCCAGCAGCCGCGGGACTAGCGGACTTAGAGAGCAGTTCTTC.

This clonotype has a handful of counts. The chain joins TRBV3-1 to TRBJ2-3; D gene ambiguous. The CDR3 is 13 amino acids. Trimming left V 2 bases short and J 4 bases short, with 7 bases between. Germline CDR1 reads LGHDT; CDR2 reads YNNKEL (reference sequence). Here the CDR3 DNA reads TGTGCCAGCAGCCAATGGAGTCCAGATACGCAGTATTTT. Its translation: CASSQWSPDTQYF.

The V and J genes are TRBV12-3 or TRBV12-4 and TRBJ1-3; D is ambiguous. This CDR3 has 13 amino acids. The V end was cut by 0 bases, the J end by 3 bases, with 3 bases between. The DNA for the CDR3 is TGTGCCAGCAGTTTAGCCGTTGGAAACACCATATATTTT. This sequence encodes CASSLAVGNTIYF.

This clonotype was detected a few times. The chain couples TRBV30 to TRBJ1-1; D not certain. Germline V gene data show CDR1 as GTSNPN and CDR2 as SVGIG (reference sequence). The CDR3 sequence is 11 residues long. Trimming cost V 3 bases and J 6 bases, with 8 bases left between them. The CDR3 bases are TGTGCCTGGAGAGGATCCGCTGAAGCTTTCTTT. Translation gives CAWRGSAEAFF.

The chain links TRBV6-2 or TRBV6-3 to TRBJ2-1; D unclear. CDR1 and CDR2 (germline): MNHEY, SVGEGT. V lost 1 base and J lost 7, with 5 bases in between. CDR3 size: 12 residues. CDR3 amino acids: CASSYFPNEQFF. DNA for the CDR3: TGTGCCAGCAGTTACTTCCCTAATGAGCAGTTCTTC.

This clonotype was seen only a few times. The V gene is TRBV10-2, the J gene TRBJ1-6, with 7 bases matching TRBD1. This CDR3 contains 14 residues. Losses at the gene ends were 2 bases for V and 7 bases for J; bases not matched to a gene: 2. In germline, CDR1 is WSHSY, CDR2 SAAADI. CDR3 DNA: TGCGCCAGCAGTGAGGGGACAGTAAATTCACCCCTCCACTTT. It specifies CASSEGTVNSPLHF.

The chain couples TRBV12-3 or TRBV12-4 to TRBJ1-2, with 7 bases fitting TRBD1. This CDR3 contains 13 residues. With 4 bases clipped from V and 5 bases from J, the junction kept 4 bases outside the gene matches. The CDR3 sequence: CASSSGQIYGYTF. The CDR3 coding sequence is TGTGCCAGCAGTTCGGGACAGATATATGGCTACACCTTC.

The rearrangement joins TRBV25-1 to TRBJ2-2, with a tentative D call TRBD2 (5 bases). Trimming took 4 bases from V and 6 from J, leaving 15 bases between them. CDR1 is MGHDK and CDR2 is SYGVNS in the germline V gene. The CDR3 length is 15 residues. CDR3 sequence (DNA): TGTGCCAGCAGTGTCAGAGGGAGTGGAGCCGGGGAGCTGTTTTTT. Amino acid sequence: CASSVRGSGAGELFF.

J is TRBJ2-1 and V is TRBV6-1; possibly TRBD1 or TRBD2 for D (5 bases each). With 8 bases removed from V and 4 bases from J, the gap between germline ends came to 12 bases. The CDR3 is made up of 13 amino acids. Germline CDR1 MNHNS, CDR2 SASEGT. CDR3 DNA sequence: TGTGCCAGCTGGGACGGTTTATACAATGAGCAGTTCTTC. This gives the protein CASWDGLYNEQFF.

The chain links TRBV27 to TRBJ1-1, with TRBD1 matching 11 bases. CDR3 length equals 16 residues. The germline CDR1 and CDR2 sequences are MNHEY and SMNVEV (reference sequence). V lost 6 bases to trimming and J lost 1 base; unmatched junction nucleotides: 7. The CDR3, as DNA: TGTGCCAGCAGGAACCGGGACAGGGGGGGGAACACTGAAGCTTTCTTT. It translates to CASRNRDRGGNTEAFF.

The sample holds a few counts of this clonotype. The missing conserved phenylalanine or tryptophan at the end of this CDR3 makes a read error likely. The limits of the CDR3 on the DNA are not certain, so only TCRdb's listed CDR3 is given. The J gene is TRBJ1-1, the V gene TRBV7-3; TRBD1, the D gene given by the table, was not confirmed from the DNA. The CDR3 is 9 amino acids in total, end residues counted. The germline CDR1 and CDR2 sequences are SGHTA and FQGTGA. CDR3 amino acids: CASRIQGAI.

The chain recombines TRBV7-3 with TRBJ2-1; D is unclear. The V end lost 8 bases, the J end lost 6 bases, and 11 bases lay between the germline ends. Germline assignment: CDR1 SGHTA and CDR2 FQGTGA. The CDR3 consists of 12 residues. The CDR3 reads CASVLFSNEQFF. In DNA, the CDR3 is TGTGCCAGCGTCCTATTTTCCAATGAGCAGTTCTTC.

This clonotype has a count of ten or more. This sequence joins TRBV5-1 and TRBJ2-1; a weak D match, TRBD1 (6 bases). CDR1 is SGHRS, CDR2 YFSETQ, per germline. The CDR3 is 16 residues long. Trimming pared 3 bases from V and 7 bases from J, leaving 20 bases between. The chain's CDR3 is CASSSLGPGEGNEQFF. CDR3 bases: TGCGCCAGCAGCTCCCTGGGTCCAGGGGAAGGGAATGAGCAGTTCTTC.

This clonotype occurred a few times. The V and J genes are TRBV2 and TRBJ1-2; perhaps TRBD1 as D (5 bases). The germline V gene has CDR1 SNHLY and CDR2 FYNNEI. This CDR3 has 14 residues. Trimming pared 6 bases from V and 4 bases from J, leaving 15 bases between. CDR3 nucleotides: TGTGCCAGCAGCGGGGGAATTCGGGGCTATGGCTACACCTTC. This encodes CASSGGIRGYGYTF.

The table lists this clonotype with many counts. The chain combines TRBV7-2 with TRBJ1-4; no definite D call. The V and J ends lost 1 base and 5 bases respectively, with 8 bases between them. Per the germline V gene, CDR1 is SGHTA and CDR2 is FQGNSA. The CDR3 length is 14 residues. In DNA form, the CDR3 reads TGTGCCAGCAGCTTAGGACGGTCGAATGAAAAACTGTTTTTT. Its translation is CASSLGRSNEKLFF.

The V and J genes are TRBV6-5 and TRBJ2-7; D is perhaps TRBD1 (6 bases). The CDR3 is 15 amino acids. V was trimmed by 0 bases and J by 4 bases, leaving 13 bases between them. Germline values: CDR1 MNHEY, CDR2 SVGAGI. The CDR3 here is CASSYSRTDYYEQYF. In DNA form, the CDR3 reads TGTGCCAGCAGTTACTCGCGGACAGACTATTACGAGCAGTACTTC.